These T cell receptor beta chains were read from a single sample in a study of cytomegalovirus exposure and HLA in healthy donors. Method: immunoSEQ multiplex PCR; TCRdb's copy keeps in-frame clones and lacks some. This repertoire shows fewer than 250,000 clones, over 70% found once; its top ten account for 1.3%. The source material was PBMCs. The receptors derive from a man aged 25 to 40 in good health and CMV-seronegative. Each CDR3 is given with its conserved first and last residue. Fields, in order: clone size, V gene, J gene, D gene, CDR3 protein, CDR3 DNA. D genes are given only for firm matches. Expanded clones are given a class, and other clones once, few, many or no size at all.

NA	TRBV28	TRBJ2-3	TRBD2	CASSRGGTRTDTQYF	TGTGCCAGCAGCCGCGGGGGGACGCGCACAGATACGCAGTATTTT
NA	TRBV7-6	TRBJ1-4	NA	CASSQDRGANEKLFF	TGTGCCAGCAGCCAAGACAGAGGAGCTAATGAAAAACTGTTTTTT
once	TRBV25-1	TRBJ2-7	TRBD1	CAGSEEATGVGEQYF	TGTGCCGGCAGTGAGGAGGCAACAGGGGTTGGCGAGCAGTACTTC
NA	TRBV11-2	TRBJ1-1	NA	CASSRGRTEAFF	TGTGCCAGCAGCCGAGGGAGGACTGAAGCTTTCTTT
NA	TRBV18	TRBJ2-5	NA	CASSNRQGGETQYF	TGTGCCAGCTCAAACCGACAGGGAGGTGAGACCCAGTACTTC
NA	TRBV10-3	TRBJ2-3	TRBD1	CAIRAQGLDTDTQYF	TGTGCCATCAGAGCACAGGGGTTGGACACAGATACGCAGTATTTT
NA	TRBV7-9	TRBJ2-5	TRBD2	CASRGIAGVGETQYF	TGTGCCAGCAGAGGAATAGCGGGGGTAGGGGAGACCCAGTACTTC
few	TRBV19	TRBJ2-5	NA	CASNIGGQETQYF	TGTGCCAGTAATATCGGGGGCCAAGAGACCCAGTACTTC
NA	TRBV28	TRBJ2-7	NA	CASSTPHRDSYEQYF	TGTGCCAGCAGTACCCCTCACCGGGACTCCTACGAGCAGTACTTC
NA	TRBV18	TRBJ2-3	NA	CASSPPMRGGANYTDTQYF	TGTGCCAGCTCACCACCGATGAGAGGGGGAGCCAATTACACAGATACGCAGTATTTT
NA	TRBV27	TRBJ2-1	TRBD2	CASNPSGSSYNEQFF	TGTGCCAGCAACCCTAGCGGGAGCTCCTACAATGAGCAGTTCTTC
NA	TRBV6-5	TRBJ1-4	NA	CASSYSKGKLFF	TGTGCCAGCAGTTATTCGAAGGGGAAACTGTTTTTT
once	TRBV5-4	TRBJ2-2	NA	CASTTSQGITGELFF	TGTGCCAGCACCACATCCCAGGGGATCACCGGGGAGCTGTTTTTT
NA	TRBV5-5	TRBJ1-3	NA	CASSLSLSGNTIYF	TGTGCCAGCAGCTTATCCCTCTCTGGAAACACCATATATTTT
few	TRBV6-1	TRBJ2-1	NA	CASREQGTPRDYNEQFF	TGTGCCAGCAGGGAACAGGGTACCCCCCGAGATTACAATGAGCAGTTCTTC
NA	TRBV2	TRBJ1-1	TRBD1	CASGDSLNTEAFF	TGTGCCAGCGGGGACAGCTTGAACACTGAAGCTTTCTTT
NA	TRBV4-1	TRBJ2-3	NA	CASSQQGSMTDTQYF	TGCGCCAGCAGCCAACAGGGTTCTATGACAGATACGCAGTATTTT
NA	TRBV28	TRBJ1-2	NA	CASSFPGMDGYTF	TGTGCCAGCAGTTTCCCAGGGATGGATGGCTACACCTTC
once	TRBV28	TRBJ2-7	TRBD1	CASSTPGPDRASEQYF	TGTGCCAGCAGCACCCCCGGCCCGGACAGGGCTAGCGAGCAGTACTTC
NA	TRBV9	TRBJ2-1	TRBD2	CASSVDAGGEQFF	TGTGCCAGCAGCGTAGACGCGGGAGGTGAGCAGTTCTTC
NA	TRBV27	TRBJ2-7	NA	CASSLSGGHGAEQYF	TGTGCCAGCAGTTTATCGGGGGGGCATGGGGCGGAGCAGTACTTC
NA	TRBV30	TRBJ2-3	TRBD1	CAGRDRALDTQYF	TGTGCCGGCCGGGACAGGGCTTTAGATACGCAGTATTTT
NA	TRBV13	TRBJ2-3	TRBD2	CASSLSTSGSTDTQYF	TGTGCCAGCAGCCTAAGCACTAGCGGGAGCACAGATACGCAGTATTTT
NA	TRBV25-1	TRBJ2-1	TRBD2	CASSTFGGVGNEQFF	TGTGCCAGCAGTACCTTCGGGGGGGTTGGGAATGAGCAGTTCTTC
NA	TRBV4-3	TRBJ2-3	TRBD2	CASSQDLAGADTQYF	TGCGCCAGCAGCCAAGATCTGGCGGGAGCAGATACGCAGTATTTT
NA	TRBV10-1	TRBJ2-3	NA	CASSEPGGSLSTDTQYF	TGCGCCAGCAGTGAGCCCGGCGGGTCTCTTAGCACAGATACGCAGTATTTT
few	TRBV23-1	TRBJ2-6	NA	CASSQGETGISGANVLTF	TGCGCCAGCAGTCAGGGAGAAACAGGGATTTCTGGGGCCAACGTCCTGACTTTC
NA	TRBV2	TRBJ2-3	TRBD2	CASRLTSGRGDTQYF	TGTGCCAGCAGGCTTACTAGCGGGAGAGGAGATACGCAGTATTTT
few	TRBV9	TRBJ2-5	NA	CASSPTVPRETQYF	TGTGCCAGCAGCCCTACGGTCCCTCGAGAGACCCAGTACTTC
NA	TRBV30	TRBJ1-2	TRBD1	CAWEIPGQRFSNYGYTF	TGTGCCTGGGAGATTCCGGGACAGCGGTTCTCTAACTATGGCTACACCTTC